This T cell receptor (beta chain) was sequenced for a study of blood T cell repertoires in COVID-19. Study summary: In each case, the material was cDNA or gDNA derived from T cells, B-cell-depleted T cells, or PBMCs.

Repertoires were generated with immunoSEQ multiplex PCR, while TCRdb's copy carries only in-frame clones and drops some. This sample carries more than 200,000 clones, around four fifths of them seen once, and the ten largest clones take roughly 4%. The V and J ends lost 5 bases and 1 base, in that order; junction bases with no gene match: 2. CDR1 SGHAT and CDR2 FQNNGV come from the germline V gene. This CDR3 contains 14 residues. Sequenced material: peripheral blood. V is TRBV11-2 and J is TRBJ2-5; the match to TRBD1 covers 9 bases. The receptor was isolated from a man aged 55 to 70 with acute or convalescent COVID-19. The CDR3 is CASSVGQGQETQYF. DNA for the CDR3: TGTGCCAGCAGCGTGGGACAGGGCCAAGAGACCCAGTACTTC.